A single sample is the source of the 30 T cell receptor beta chains below, sequenced in a study of T cell responses to AZD1222 COVID-19 vaccine. The protocol was immunoSEQ multiplex PCR, while the TCRdb copy is restricted to in-frame clones and leaves out a portion. The sample has 75,000 to 90,000 clones, roughly 88% seen once. This sample comprised peripheral blood, obtained on day 0 of AZD1222 vaccination. The receptor set was obtained from an adult in good health.

The chain uses TRBV6-2 or TRBV6-3 and TRBJ1-1; D is unresolved. The CDR3 contains 12 residues. Trimming removed 2 bases at V and 6 bases at J, with 7 bases between. Germline V gene data show CDR1 as MNHEY and CDR2 as SVGEGT. The CDR3 protein is CASSYVGAEAFF. In DNA, the CDR3 is TGTGCCAGCAGTTACGTGGGCGCTGAAGCTTTCTTT.

The rearrangement joins TRBV15 to TRBJ1-1; D uncertain. V was trimmed by 8 bases and J by 5 bases, leaving 15 bases between them. The CDR3 spans 13 residues. Germline lookup yields CDR1 LNHNV and CDR2 YYDKDF (reference sequence). The CDR3 sequence is CATFRGGETEAFF. CDR3 nucleotide sequence: TGTGCCACCTTCCGGGGAGGTGAGACTGAAGCTTTCTTT.

This sequence joins TRBV5-1 and TRBJ1-6; no clear D gene. This CDR3 is built from 16 residues. Germline V lookup: CDR1 SGHRS, CDR2 YFSETQ. Trimming shortened V by 2 bases and J by 0 bases, and 9 bases separated the two germline ends. The CDR3 nucleotides are TGCGCCAGCAGCTTTGGTGGGAGCTCCTATAATTCACCCCTCCACTTT. Translation: CASSFGGSSYNSPLHF.

This rearrangement joins TRBV28 to TRBJ2-1; 12 nucleotides agree with TRBD2. CDR1 is MDHEN, CDR2 SYDVKM, per germline. There are 16 residues in the CDR3. The trim removed 5 bases at V and 7 bases at J, leaving 9 bases unmatched. Written as DNA, the CDR3 is TGTGCCAGCAGTCGGCTAGCGGGGGGGCTGAGGAATGAGCAGTTCTTC. Translated: CASSRLAGGLRNEQFF.

V gene TRBV6-6 combines with J gene TRBJ2-2; 11 nucleotides agree with TRBD1. The J segment lost 3 bases and the V segment lost 6 bases, leaving 9 bases of the junction unmatched. In germline, CDR1 is MNHNY, CDR2 SVGAGI (reference sequence). The length of the CDR3 is 17 residues. CDR3 DNA: TGTGCCAGCAGCCGACTCCCGGGACAGGGGGACACCGGGGAGCTGTTTTTT. Translated, it gives CASSRLPGQGDTGELFF.

The genes are TRBV2 and TRBJ1-6; the match to TRBD1 covers 7 bases. V lost 8 bases and J lost 7; bases outside the gene matches: 8. This CDR3 is built from 14 residues. In germline, CDR1 is SNHLY, CDR2 FYNNEI. The CDR3 spells CASLPTGTNSPLHF. CDR3 nucleotide sequence: TGTGCCAGCCTACCGACAGGGACGAATTCACCCCTCCACTTT.

This clone showed up just a few times. The V and J genes are TRBV9 and TRBJ2-7, with 7 bases matching TRBD2. Trimming removed 0 bases from V and 8 bases from J; junction bases left unmatched: 11. The CDR3 runs to 15 residues. The V gene's germline CDR1 is SGDLS and CDR2 YYNGEE. CDR3 coding DNA: TGTGCCAGCAGCGTAGACGCGGGAGACGAGGACCAGCAGTACTTC. It yields the protein CASSVDAGDEDQQYF.

The chain uses TRBV5-1 and TRBJ1-1; no definite D call. CDR3 length equals 13 residues. Germline V gene lookup returns CDR1 SGHRS and CDR2 YFSETQ. Trimming removed 6 bases at V and 3 bases at J, with 12 bases between. This CDR3 reads CASTRGQDTEAFF. The CDR3 DNA is TGCGCCAGCACCCGTGGTCAGGACACTGAAGCTTTCTTT.

The chain employs TRBV10-3 and TRBJ2-3; a weak D match, TRBD2 (6 bases). The V end lost 4 bases, the J end lost 1 base, and 9 bases lay between the germline ends. The CDR3 loop spans 14 amino acids. CDR1 and CDR2 (germline): ENHRY, SYGVKD. CDR3 in amino acids: CAISASSGTDTQYF. Here the CDR3 DNA reads TGTGCCATCAGTGCGTCTAGCGGCACAGATACGCAGTATTTT.

The rearrangement uses TRBV3-1 (or the pseudogene TRBV3-2) and TRBJ2-2, with 10 bases matching TRBD2. J lost 4 bases, V lost 1 base, and 6 bases had no gene match. The CDR3 contains 17 residues. CDR1 is LGHDT and CDR2 is YNNKEL in the germline V gene (reference sequence). The CDR3 DNA sequence: TGTGCCAGCAGCCAAGGTCTAGCGGGGGTCGGCACCGGGGAGCTGTTTTTT. Its translation is CASSQGLAGVGTGELFF.

The V gene is TRBV7-9, the J gene TRBJ1-4; 9 positions match TRBD1. The CDR3 covers 15 residues. With V trimmed by 4 bases and J by 8 bases, 8 bases remained unmatched. CDR1 SEHNR and CDR2 FQNEAQ come from the germline V gene (reference sequence). The CDR3 region has the DNA TGTGCCAGCAGCTCCCCGACAGGGGGAGCGGAAAAACTGTTTTTT. Translation: CASSSPTGGAEKLFF.

This chain joins TRBV12-2 and TRBJ1-1; the D segment call TRBD1 is taken from the table without a DNA check. TRBV12-2 is labeled a pseudogene. The CDR3 is 15 amino acids. The CDR3 DNA follows: TGTGCAAGTCGGCTTCCGGGATGGGACAGAACTGAAGCTTTCTTT. Protein: CASRLPGWDRTEAFF.

The chain couples TRBV28 to TRBJ1-2; D ambiguous. The CDR3 is made up of 12 amino acids. In germline, CDR1 is MDHEN, CDR2 SYDVKM. V lost 3 bases and J 2 bases, leaving 4 bases between the germline ends. CDR3 nucleotide sequence: TGTGCCAGCAGTTTGCCCAACTATGGCTACACCTTC. It codes for CASSLPNYGYTF.

This chain links TRBV3-1 (or the pseudogene TRBV3-2) with TRBJ1-3; no reliable D call. V lost 0 bases, J lost 6 bases, and 3 bases lay in between. CDR1 and CDR2 (germline): LGHDT, YNNKEL (reference sequence). The CDR3 loop spans 12 amino acids. The DNA of the CDR3 is TGTGCCAGCAGCCAAGAATTAAACACCATATATTTT. This codes for CASSQELNTIYF.

This chain uses TRBV7-9 with TRBJ1-6; D unresolved. The CDR3 is made up of 14 amino acids. Germline CDR1 SEHNR, CDR2 FQNEAQ (reference sequence). Trimming took off 1 base at V and 4 bases at J, with 5 bases between the two ends. The CDR3 nucleotides are TGTGCCAGCAGCTTAGGGGGTTATAATTCACCCCTCCACTTT. This gives the protein CASSLGGYNSPLHF.

The chain uses TRBV6-5 and TRBJ1-2, with D uncertain. The germline gives CDR1 MNHEY, CDR2 SVGAGI. This CDR3 is 12 amino acids long. Trimming took 2 bases from V and 3 from J, leaving 4 bases between them. CDR3: CASSYDDYGYTF. The CDR3 region has the DNA TGTGCCAGCAGTTACGACGACTATGGCTACACCTTC.

The rearrangement uses TRBV28 and TRBJ1-2; D is ambiguous. Trimming took off 2 bases at V and 4 bases at J, with 8 bases between the two ends. The CDR3 covers 13 residues. Germline CDR1 and CDR2: MDHEN and SYDVKM. As DNA, the CDR3 is TGTGCCAGCAGTTTAGTCGGGCCCTATGGCTACACCTTC. The encoded protein is CASSLVGPYGYTF.

This chain joins TRBV24-1 and TRBJ2-7; 13 bases match TRBD2. With 2 bases clipped from V and 3 bases from J, the junction kept 3 bases outside the gene matches. CDR3 length: 16 amino acids. Germline V gene data show CDR1 as KGHDR and CDR2 as SFDVKD. CDR3 sequence: CATSDSRLAGGYEQYF. The CDR3 DNA sequence: TGTGCCACCAGTGATTCCCGACTAGCGGGAGGCTACGAGCAGTACTTC.

The chain links TRBV4-1 to TRBJ1-4; TRBD1 matches at 12 bases. CDR1 and CDR2 (germline): MGHRA, YSYEKL. V shed 8 bases, J shed 6 bases, and the junction held 10 bases outside the gene matches. The length of the CDR3 is 16 residues. The CDR3, as DNA: TGCGCCAGCTCCCGGGACAGGGGGCGATCAGATGAAAAACTGTTTTTT. Amino acids: CASSRDRGRSDEKLFF.

The rearrangement links TRBV18 to TRBJ2-1; 7 nucleotides match TRBD1. The CDR3 is 14 residues long. With V trimmed by 0 bases and J by 8 bases, 4 bases remained unmatched. Germline V lookup: CDR1 KGHSH, CDR2 LQKENI. This CDR3 reads CASSPPGQVHEQFF. As DNA, the CDR3 is TGTGCCAGCTCACCACCAGGACAGGTCCATGAGCAGTTCTTC.

This chain joins TRBV27 and TRBJ1-4, with 7 bases aligning to TRBD1. Germline V gene sequence: CDR1 MNHEY, CDR2 SMNVEV (reference sequence). Trimming at V came to 3 bases and at J to 6 bases, leaving 7 bases not matched to a gene. CDR3 length: 15 residues. CDR3 sequence (DNA): TGTGCCAGCAGTTTCCTGACAGGGATACATGAAAAACTGTTTTTT. It codes for CASSFLTGIHEKLFF.

CDR3 nucleotides: TGTGCCAGCAGTGCCCGGGCCGTTACGAACACCGGGGAGCTGTTTTTT. Amino acids: CASSARAVTNTGELFF. The rearrangement uses TRBV6-4 and TRBJ2-2; no firm D call. CDR3 length equals 16 residues. Germline CDR1 is MRHNA and CDR2 is SNTAGT. Trimming stripped 4 bases from V and 0 bases from J, with 12 bases between.

This chain connects TRBV7-8 to TRBJ1-2; D gene unclear. This CDR3 has 14 residues. Trimming stripped 5 bases from V and 3 bases from J, with 13 bases between. The germline CDR1 and CDR2 sequences are SGHVS and FQNEAQ. CDR3 region: CASSRERTDYGYTF. The CDR3 DNA reads TGTGCCAGCAGCCGAGAAAGGACTGACTATGGCTACACCTTC.

The CDR3 DNA follows: TGCGCCAGCAGCCTCGCCCGGGCCCTAAACACCGGGGAGCTGTTTTTT. It specifies CASSLARALNTGELFF. This chain links TRBV4-1 with TRBJ2-2; unclear D gene. Germline assignment: CDR1 MGHRA and CDR2 YSYEKL. V dropped 4 bases and J dropped 2 bases, with 14 bases sitting between them. The CDR3 is made up of 16 amino acids.

The V and J genes are TRBV28 and TRBJ1-5; D is uncertain. The CDR3 is 16 residues long. Germline CDR1 is MDHEN and CDR2 is SYDVKM. V was shortened by 7 bases and J by 6 bases, with 22 bases between the two germline ends. CDR3 DNA: TGTGCCAGCATACAACAAAGGGTTGGGGTTCGTCAGCCCCAGCATTTT. Residues: CASIQQRVGVRQPQHF.

The V and J genes are TRBV7-9 and TRBJ1-1; a possible D gene is TRBD1 (5 bases). Looked up from germline, CDR1 is SEHNR and CDR2 is FQNEAQ (reference sequence). This CDR3 comprises 14 residues. V was pared by 4 bases and J by 3 bases, with 12 bases between. The CDR3 loop is CASSSAGGDTEAFF. The CDR3 DNA follows: TGTGCCAGCAGCTCCGCGGGGGGGGACACTGAAGCTTTCTTT.

The count of this clone is one. The chain carries TRBV18 and TRBJ1-1; a weak D match, TRBD1 (5 bases). Between the trimmed V and J ends, which lost 9 bases and 7 bases, there was a span of 12 bases. This CDR3 contains 11 residues. Germline CDR1 KGHSH, CDR2 LQKENI. The CDR3 region is CASSGRVEAFF. DNA for the CDR3: TGTGCCAGTTCAGGGCGGGTTGAAGCTTTCTTT.

This clone has just a few counts. The genes are TRBV20-1 and TRBJ2-1; D gene ambiguous. The V end lost 3 bases, the J end lost 6 bases, and 3 bases lay between the germline ends. The CDR3 covers 10 residues. Germline values: CDR1 DFQATT, CDR2 SNEGSKA (reference sequence). CDR3 amino acids: CSASVNEQFF. The DNA for the CDR3 is TGCAGTGCTAGCGTCAATGAGCAGTTCTTC.

This chain links TRBV5-1 with TRBJ2-3, with 9 bases fitting TRBD1. The V gene end was trimmed by 3 bases and the J gene end by 2 bases; junction bases not matched to a gene: 4. The CDR3 sequence is 15 residues long. Germline CDR1 SGHRS, CDR2 YFSETQ. Here the CDR3 reads CASSSTGGTTDTQYF. The CDR3 bases are TGCGCCAGCAGCTCTACAGGGGGCACCACAGATACGCAGTATTTT.

This sequence joins TRBV7-9 and TRBJ1-2, with no clear D. The V end was cut by 1 base, the J end by 8 bases, with 11 bases between. The CDR3 is 13 residues long. The germline V gene encodes CDR1 SEHNR and CDR2 FQNEAQ (reference sequence). CDR3 sequence reads: CASSLGGAQGYTF. The CDR3 DNA sequence: TGTGCCAGCAGCTTAGGTGGCGCTCAGGGCTACACCTTC.